Listed here is a single T cell receptor beta chain. This entry belongs to a study of blood T cell repertoires in COVID-19. Trimming took 0 bases from V and 3 from J, leaving 14 bases between them. Germline V gives CDR1 LGHNA, CDR2 YSLEER. There are 16 residues in the CDR3. Assay: immunoSEQ multiplex PCR; the TCRdb copy retains only in-frame clones and omits some. Here the sample spans 200,000 to 300,000 clones, approximately 88% being singletons. Input material: peripheral blood. The source is a man aged 35 to 55 with acute or convalescent COVID-19. V and J are TRBV4-3 and TRBJ1-2; the D is unclear. The CDR3 coding sequence is TGCGCCAGCAGCCAAGATCGGAACCCGCGGGACTATGGCTACACCTTC. It specifies CASSQDRNPRDYGYTF.